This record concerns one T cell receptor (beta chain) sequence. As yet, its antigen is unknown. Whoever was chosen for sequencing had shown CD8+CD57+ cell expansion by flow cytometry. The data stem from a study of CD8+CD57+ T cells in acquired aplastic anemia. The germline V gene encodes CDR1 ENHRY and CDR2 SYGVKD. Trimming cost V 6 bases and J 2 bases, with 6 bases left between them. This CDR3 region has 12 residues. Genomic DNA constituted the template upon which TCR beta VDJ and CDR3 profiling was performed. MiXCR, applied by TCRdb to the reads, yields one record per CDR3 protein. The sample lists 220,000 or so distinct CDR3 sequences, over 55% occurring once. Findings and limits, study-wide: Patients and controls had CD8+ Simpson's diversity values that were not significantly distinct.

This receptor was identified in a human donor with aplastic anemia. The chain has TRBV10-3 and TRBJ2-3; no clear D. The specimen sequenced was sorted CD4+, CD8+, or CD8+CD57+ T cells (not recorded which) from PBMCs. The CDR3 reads CAIRVDTDTQYF. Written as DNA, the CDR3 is TGTGCCATCAGAGTCGACACAGATACGCAGTATTTT.